The rows below give T cell receptor beta chains drawn from one sample of a study of blood T cell repertoires in COVID-19. Assay: immunoSEQ multiplex PCR; the TCRdb copy retains only in-frame clones and omits some. The sample consists of fewer than 80,000 clones, 90% of them appearing once. The sample was peripheral blood. All receptors come from a human donor in a cohort sampled during active COVID-19. Each CDR3 is given with its conserved first and last residue. The D gene is left open where the match is weak. The size of a clone is reported for some rows only, either as once, few or many, or as a class for expanded clones.

j_gene,d_gene,abundance,v_gene,CDR3nt,CDR3aa
TRBJ1-6,-,-,TRBV27,TGTGCCAGCAGGGAGGGTTATTCACCCCTCCACTTT,CASREGYSPLHF
TRBJ1-5,-,few,TRBV19,TGTGCCAGTATAAAGGGGGACTATAGCAATCAGCCCCAGCATTTT,CASIKGDYSNQPQHF
TRBJ2-7,TRBD1,-,TRBV10-3,TGTGCCATCAGAGGGGGACAGGCCTCCTACGAGCAGTACTTC,CAIRGGQASYEQYF
TRBJ2-5,TRBD1,-,TRBV11-2,TGTGCCAGCAGCCCGGGACAGGGGGCTGGGCAAGAGACCCAGTACTTC,CASSPGQGAGQETQYF
TRBJ1-2,TRBD1,-,TRBV4-3,TGCGCCAGCAGCCAAGAATCAGGGGGCGACTATGGCTACACCTTC,CASSQESGGDYGYTF
TRBJ2-2,TRBD1,-,TRBV29-1,TGCAGCGTTCTCCGGGACAGGGGCGCCGGGGAGCTGTTTTTT,CSVLRDRGAGELFF
TRBJ2-1,TRBD2,-,TRBV6-2/TRBV6-3,TGTGCCAGCAGTTACACCAAGACTAGCGGGGCGACTGGGGAGCAGTTCTTC,CASSYTKTSGATGEQFF
TRBJ2-7,-,-,TRBV7-9,TGTGCCAGCAGCTTAGAACAGGGAAAAAGCGAGCAGTACTTC,CASSLEQGKSEQYF
TRBJ2-1,TRBD1,once,TRBV3-1/TRBV3-2,TGTGCCAGCAGCCAAGAGACAGGGGGCATCAGGAATGAGCAGTTCTTC,CASSQETGGIRNEQFF
TRBJ1-6,-,-,TRBV27,TGTGCCAGCAGTTCTTATGAGGGCGCGTATTCACCCCTCCACTTT,CASSSYEGAYSPLHF
TRBJ2-3,TRBD2,-,TRBV5-4,TGTGCCAGCAGCCCAGGGACTAGCGGGAGCACAGATACGCAGTATTTT,CASSPGTSGSTDTQYF
TRBJ1-3,-,-,TRBV6-5,TGTGCCAGCAGTTACGGGACACCTGGAAACACCATATATTTT,CASSYGTPGNTIYF
TRBJ2-5,-,-,TRBV11-2,TGTGCCAGCAGCATCACAGGGTCGGCCCAAGAGACCCAGTACTTC,CASSITGSAQETQYF
TRBJ1-2,TRBD1,-,TRBV5-6,TGTGCCAGCAGCCCCAGGGGGTTCTATGGCTACACCTTC,CASSPRGFYGYTF
TRBJ2-1,-,-,TRBV6-6,TGTGCCAGCAGTTACTCCTCCTTCAATGAGCAGTTCTTC,CASSYSSFNEQFF
TRBJ1-1,TRBD1,-,TRBV30,TGTGCCTGGACCGGACAGGGCTTCACTGAAGCTTTCTTT,CAWTGQGFTEAFF
TRBJ1-1,-,once,TRBV28,TGTGCCAGCATCCCTCGGGGGAGGTTCAGCACTGAAGCTTTCTTT,CASIPRGRFSTEAFF
TRBJ2-7,TRBD1,-,TRBV5-6,TGTGCCAGCAGCCTAACAGGGGGCTACTACGAGCAGTACTTC,CASSLTGGYYEQYF
TRBJ1-1,TRBD1,-,TRBV28,TGTGCCAGCAGTCCGGGACAGACTGAAGCTTTCTTT,CASSPGQTEAFF
TRBJ2-1,TRBD2,-,TRBV5-1,TGCGCCAGCAGCTTGGGGCCCCTAGCGGGGGGCTCCTACAATGAGCAGTTCTTC,CASSLGPLAGGSYNEQFF
TRBJ2-7,-,once,TRBV12-3/TRBV12-4,TGTGCCAGCAGTCTGCCGGGGGGCCCGAAGCAGTACTTC,CASSLPGGPKQYF
TRBJ2-7,TRBD1,-,TRBV3-1/TRBV3-2,TGTGCCAGCAGCCAGGGGACAGGGGGCGACGAGCAGTACTTC,CASSQGTGGDEQYF
TRBJ2-7,TRBD2,-,TRBV5-4,TGTGCCAGCAGCTTGGGTAGCGGGGTCGACGAGCAGTACTTC,CASSLGSGVDEQYF
TRBJ1-5,-,-,TRBV10-3,TGTGCCATCAGTGAGGAGGGCTTTCAGCCCCAGCATTTT,CAISEEGFQPQHF
TRBJ1-2,TRBD1,-,TRBV27,TGTGCCAGCAGTTTATTAGGACAGGGAATGTATGGCTACACCTTC,CASSLLGQGMYGYTF
TRBJ2-5,TRBD2,once,TRBV7-9,TGTGCCAGCAGCTTACTAGCGGGGGTAGAGACCCAGTACTTC,CASSLLAGVETQYF
TRBJ2-1,TRBD2,once,TRBV3-1/TRBV3-2,TGTGCCAGCAGCCCCAGGACTAGCGGGGGGCCATCGGGGCAGTTCTTC,CASSPRTSGGPSGQFF
TRBJ2-1,TRBD2,-,TRBV4-2,TGTGCCAGCAGCCAAAGAGTGACTAGCGAAGGGAATGAGCAGTTCTTC,CASSQRVTSEGNEQFF
TRBJ2-3,-,-,TRBV2,TGTGCCACCTTAGCGACTAGCACAGATACGCAGTATTTT,CATLATSTDTQYF
TRBJ1-5,-,-,TRBV27,TGTGCCAGCAGCTCCCCCTCTGCGGGGCAGCCCCAGCATTTT,CASSSPSAGQPQHF
TRBJ2-3,-,-,TRBV2,TGTGCCAGCAGCTCCACAGATACGCAGTATTTT,CASSSTDTQYF
TRBJ1-2,TRBD1,-,TRBV18,TGTGCCAGCTCACCAGAGGGGACAGGGGGGAACTATGGCTACACCTTC,CASSPEGTGGNYGYTF
TRBJ1-1,-,-,TRBV7-9,TGTGCCAGCAGCCCCCGGGACACGAACACTGAAGCTTTCTTT,CASSPRDTNTEAFF
TRBJ1-1,-,-,TRBV7-9,TGTGCCAGCAGCACTGGGAACACTGAAGCTTTCTTT,CASSTGNTEAFF
TRBJ2-2,-,once,TRBV5-1,TGCGCCAGCAGCTTGGCAGGGTCGGGCGGGGAGCTGTTTTTT,CASSLAGSGGELFF
TRBJ1-4,TRBD1,-,TRBV6-5,TGTGCCAGCAGAAAGGGGGCAGGGCAGAGTGAAAAACTGTTTTTT,CASRKGAGQSEKLFF
TRBJ2-6,TRBD2,-,TRBV2,TGTGCCAGCAGTGGTAGCGGGGGCTCTGGGGCCAACGTCCTGACTTTC,CASSGSGGSGANVLTF
TRBJ1-2,TRBD1,-,TRBV4-3,TGCGCCAGCAGCCAGGGGACAGGGCACAGCTATGGCTACACCTTC,CASSQGTGHSYGYTF
TRBJ1-2,TRBD1,-,TRBV27,TGTGCCAGCAGACCGACAGGGGGCGGTCTTGGCTACACCTTC,CASRPTGGGLGYTF
TRBJ1-3,-,-,TRBV15,TGTGCCACCAGCAGAGATCGGTCCGGAAACACCATATATTTT,CATSRDRSGNTIYF
TRBJ1-3,-,-,TRBV28,TGTGCCAGCAGTGACGGCATAGGGGGCTCTGGAAACACCATATATTTT,CASSDGIGGSGNTIYF
TRBJ1-1,-,-,TRBV9,TGTGCCAGCAGCTCCTCTGCCCGGGGGGCCACTGAAGCTTTCTTT,CASSSSARGATEAFF
TRBJ1-3,-,-,TRBV29-1,TGCAGCGTCGCTTTGGGAGAACTCGCTGGAAACACCATATATTTT,CSVALGELAGNTIYF
TRBJ1-5,-,-,TRBV14,TGTGCCAGCAGCCAAGACCGGGGGGCTCGCAATCAGCCCCAGCATTTT,CASSQDRGARNQPQHF
TRBJ1-2,-,-,TRBV12-3/TRBV12-4,TGTGCCAGCAGTCAGACTAACTATGGCTACACCTTC,CASSQTNYGYTF